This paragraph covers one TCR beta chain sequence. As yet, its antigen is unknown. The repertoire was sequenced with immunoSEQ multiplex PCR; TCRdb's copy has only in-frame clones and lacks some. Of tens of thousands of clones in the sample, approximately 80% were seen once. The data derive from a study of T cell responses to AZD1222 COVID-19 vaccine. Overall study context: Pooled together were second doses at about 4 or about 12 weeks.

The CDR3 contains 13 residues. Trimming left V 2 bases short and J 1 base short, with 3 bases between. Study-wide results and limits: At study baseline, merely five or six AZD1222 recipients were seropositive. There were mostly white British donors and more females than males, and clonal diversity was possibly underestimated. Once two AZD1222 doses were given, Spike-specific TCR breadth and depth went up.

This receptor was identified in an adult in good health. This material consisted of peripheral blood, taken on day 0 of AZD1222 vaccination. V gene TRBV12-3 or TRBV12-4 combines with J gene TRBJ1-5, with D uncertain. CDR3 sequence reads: CASSLTSNQPQHF. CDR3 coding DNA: TGTGCCAGCAGTTTAACGAGCAATCAGCCCCAGCATTTT.